This is a list of T cell receptor beta chains from one sample in a study of cytomegalovirus exposure and HLA in healthy donors. Using immunoSEQ multiplex PCR, the repertoire was profiled, and TCRdb retains in-frame clones only, with some absent. The sample consists of 120,000 or so clones, 65% to 80% of them appearing once. Sequencing was carried out using PBMCs. These TCRs come from a woman aged 40 to 50 in good health and CMV-seropositive. Both conserved end residues are part of each CDR3. The D gene is left open where the match is weak.

>TRBJ2-3|20|TRBV21-1|NA
CASITNFDPGTSGATDTQYF
>TRBJ1-5|14|TRBV19|NA
CASSIDLSAQPQHF
>TRBJ1-1|12|TRBV29-1|NA
CSVETTNTEAFF
>TRBJ2-3|13|TRBV18|TRBD1
CASSLTGWDTQYF
>TRBJ1-2|13|TRBV7-9|TRBD1
CASSRQGGYGYTF
>TRBJ2-1|15|TRBV7-9|TRBD2
CASSTGLAGYNEQFF
>TRBJ2-7|12|TRBV9|NA
CASSVSGYEQYF
>TRBJ2-5|16|TRBV5-4|TRBD2
CASSVGAGGGQETQYF
>TRBJ2-1|14|TRBV11-3|NA
CASSQLTGHYEQFF
>TRBJ1-3|17|TRBV4-3|NA
CASSQVPAGVVGNTIYF
>TRBJ2-5|13|TRBV5-4|NA
CASSLDRGETQYF
>TRBJ2-3|17|TRBV19|TRBD2
CASSENIGLATTDTQYF
>TRBJ2-1|16|TRBV7-6|NA
CASSLAEGGAFGEQFF
>TRBJ2-3|13|TRBV6-5|NA
CASTNGVTDTQYF
>TRBJ2-5|12|TRBV30|NA
CAWSPSRETQYF
>TRBJ2-7|14|TRBV4-2|TRBD2
CASSPRLAGGLQYF
>TRBJ1-5|13|TRBV2|NA
CASSEAQYQPQHF
>TRBJ2-7|15|TRBV7-2|TRBD2
CASSLGLAGPYEQYF